The 4 T cell receptor beta chains listed next were all sequenced from one sample in a study of blood T cell repertoires in COVID-19. Using immunoSEQ multiplex PCR, the repertoire was profiled, and TCRdb retains in-frame clones only, with some absent. Among around 160,000 clones listed, roughly 84% were seen once. The sample taken for sequencing was PBMCs or T cells enriched from blood (not recorded which). These receptors originate from a woman aged 50 to 60 who had been exposed to COVID-19.

A few counts support this clone. V usage is TRBV14 and J usage is TRBJ2-7; perhaps TRBD2 as D (6 bases). The CDR3 runs to 15 residues. The V end was cut by 3 bases, the J end by 8 bases, with 20 bases between. Germline-derived CDR1 and CDR2 are SGHDN and FVKESK. Here the CDR3 reads CASSHTPGLGAQQYF. The CDR3 region has the DNA TGTGCCAGCAGCCACACACCGGGACTCGGGGCGCAGCAGTACTTC.

The chain recombines TRBV10-1 with TRBJ2-1; TRBD2 matches at 14 bases. CDR1 and CDR2 from the germline V gene are WNHNN and SYGVQD (reference sequence). The V and J ends lost 3 bases and 4 bases, in that order; junction bases with no gene match: 14. The CDR3 extends over 20 amino acids. DNA of the CDR3: TGCGCCAGCAGTGAATATCCATGGCGGACTAGCGGGGGGCGTTACAATGAGCAGTTCTTC. This sequence encodes CASSEYPWRTSGGRYNEQFF.

V is TRBV3-1 (or the pseudogene TRBV3-2) and J is TRBJ2-2, with TRBD2 matching 8 bases. V dropped 3 bases and J dropped 5; count of bases not matched to a gene: 11. The CDR3 contains 17 residues. Germline V gene sequence: CDR1 LGHDT, CDR2 YNNKEL (reference sequence). The CDR3 loop reads CASSHLTGGPRTGELFF. The CDR3 bases are TGTGCCAGCAGCCACCTGACGGGAGGGCCACGGACCGGGGAGCTGTTTTTT.

The chain links TRBV10-1 to TRBJ2-5; 11 bases fit TRBD2. V dropped 4 bases and J dropped 5; count of bases not matched to a gene: 3. The CDR3 covers 14 residues. From germline, CDR1 is WNHNN and CDR2 SYGVQD (reference sequence). The CDR3 DNA reads TGCGCCAGCAGTGGGACTAGCGGGCGGGAGACCCAGTACTTC. It yields the protein CASSGTSGRETQYF.